The clone carrying this T cell receptor beta chain was seen only a few times. All of the isolated RNA was reverse transcribed, so expressed TCRB transcripts were sequenced. This table comes from immunoSEQ multiplex PCR, and its TCRdb copy is limited to in-frame clones, with some not included. The sample yields some 330,000 clones, approximately 10% seen once. These data are taken from a study of beta chain features in type 1 diabetes. CDR3 length: 13 amino acids. Trimming stripped 6 bases from V and 6 bases from J, with 13 bases between. The V gene's germline CDR1 is MNHEY and CDR2 SMNVEV (reference sequence).

Sequenced material: naive CD4+ T cells from blood. The chain employs TRBV27 and TRBJ2-3, with a weak D call TRBD2 (6 bases). The sequence was collected from a woman aged 25 to 45 in good health. The DNA for the CDR3 is TGTGCCAGCAGGAGACTAGGGTACGATACGCAGTATTTT. It codes for CASRRLGYDTQYF.